The rows below give T cell receptor beta chains drawn from one sample of a study of T-cell memory formation after mild COVID-19. Each CDR3 protein is one row after TCRdb ran MiXCR on the 5' RACE reads. The sample lists approximately 430,000 distinct CDR3 sequences, about a quarter occurring once. The sample was PBMCs or a T cell subset sorted from them (not recorded which). The receptor source for this set is an adult woman who had mild COVID-19 (a few samples of this study predate the infection). Cell type and time point are not known. Both conserved end residues are part of each CDR3. A D gene is named only where the DNA matches it firmly. Clone size is stated in some rows and not others, as once, few, many or a class when expanded.

>TRBV7-3|TRBJ2-3|-|few
CASSFAVTDTQYF
TGTGCCAGCAGCTTCGCAGTCACAGATACGCAGTATTTT
>TRBV7-2|TRBJ1-1|-|-
CASSSSPGTPKTEAFF
TGTGCCAGCAGCTCATCGCCCGGGACCCCTAAAACTGAAGCTTTCTTT
>TRBV29-1|TRBJ2-1|TRBD2|few
CSVEVLAGLLYNEQFF
TGCAGCGTTGAAGTTCTAGCGGGGCTCCTCTACAATGAGCAGTTCTTC
>TRBV7-3|TRBJ2-2|TRBD2|few
CASSEGLALNTGELFF
TGTGCCAGCAGCGAGGGACTAGCCCTTAACACCGGGGAGCTGTTTTTT
>TRBV6-2/TRBV6-3|TRBJ2-7|TRBD1|few
CASSIHGTGWIYEQYF
TGTGCCAGCAGTATCCACGGGACAGGTTGGATCTACGAGCAGTACTTC
>TRBV27|TRBJ2-3|TRBD2|few
CASSGTSGAVYPDTQYF
TGTGCCAGCAGTGGGACTAGCGGAGCGGTTTACCCAGATACGCAGTATTTT
>TRBV2|TRBJ2-1|-|few
CASSVERVSSYNEQFF
TGTGCCAGCAGTGTTGAGCGGGTGAGCTCCTACAATGAGCAGTTCTTC
>TRBV12-3/TRBV12-4|TRBJ2-7|TRBD2|many
CASSNPRAGALGSLYEQYF
TGTGCCAGCAGCAACCCCCGAGCGGGGGCGCTCGGGTCTCTCTACGAGCAGTACTTC
>TRBV29-1|TRBJ1-2|-|-
CSVEDPNGYTF
TGCAGCGTTGAAGACCCAAATGGCTACACCTTC
>TRBV5-1|TRBJ1-1|TRBD1|-
CASSADRGPNTEAFF
TGCGCCAGCAGCGCGGACAGGGGGCCGAACACTGAAGCTTTCTTT
>TRBV4-1|TRBJ2-2|TRBD2|few
CASSRTSGGAGGELFF
TGCGCCAGCAGCCGTACTAGCGGGGGGGCAGGCGGGGAGCTGTTTTTT
>TRBV5-6|TRBJ2-4|-|few
CASRRTGRGGNIQYF
TGTGCCAGCAGGCGGACAGGTCGGGGAGGAAACATTCAGTACTTC
>TRBV11-2|TRBJ2-7|-|-
CASSPLPGTQPYEQYF
TGTGCCAGCAGCCCACTTCCCGGGACCCAGCCCTACGAGCAGTACTTC
>TRBV29-1|TRBJ1-3|TRBD1|-
CSVLQGAGNTIYF
TGCAGCGTATTACAGGGGGCTGGAAACACCATATATTTT
>TRBV30|TRBJ2-1|-|-
CAWRSWGSYNEQFF
TGTGCCTGGAGATCGTGGGGCTCCTACAATGAGCAGTTCTTC
>TRBV2|TRBJ1-1|-|-
CASNQDRLNTEAFF
TGTGCCAGCAATCAGGACCGGCTAAACACTGAAGCTTTCTTT
>TRBV7-9|TRBJ2-7|-|-
CASSSRQDLNYEQYF
TGTGCCAGCAGCTCACGACAGGACCTAAACTACGAGCAGTACTTC
>TRBV11-2|TRBJ1-1|-|few
CASSLVASLNTEAFF
TGTGCCAGCAGCTTAGTGGCCAGCCTAAACACTGAAGCTTTCTTT
>TRBV2|TRBJ2-7|-|-
CASTLSYEQYF
TGTGCCAGCACTCTCTCCTACGAGCAGTACTTC
>TRBV5-1|TRBJ2-1|-|many
CASSLTELSYNEQFF
TGCGCCAGCAGCTTAACGGAGCTTAGCTACAATGAGCAGTTCTTC
>TRBV29-1|TRBJ2-1|TRBD2|few
CSARLTSGSYNEQFF
TGCAGCGCCCGACTAACTAGCGGCTCCTACAATGAGCAGTTCTTC
>TRBV20-1|TRBJ2-3|-|many
CSAGSGDSTDTQYF
TGCAGTGCTGGGTCGGGGGATAGCACAGATACGCAGTATTTT
>TRBV5-1|TRBJ1-1|TRBD1|-
CASSPGQGSRTEAFF
TGCGCCAGCAGCCCGGGACAGGGGAGTCGCACTGAAGCTTTCTTT
>TRBV6-5|TRBJ1-2|-|few
CASRAGQNYGYTF
TGTGCCAGCAGGGCAGGACAGAACTATGGCTACACCTTC
>TRBV5-1|TRBJ1-2|-|few
CASSLIPVEGYTF
TGCGCCAGCAGCTTGATACCGGTAGAAGGCTACACCTTC
>TRBV3-1|TRBJ2-7|-|-
CASSQVPVSSYEQYF
TGTGCCAGCAGCCAAGTGCCAGTGAGCTCCTACGAGCAGTACTTC
>TRBV19|TRBJ1-5|-|few
CASSINPLNQPQHF
TGTGCCAGTAGTATCAATCCGTTAAATCAGCCCCAGCATTTT
>TRBV15|TRBJ1-1|TRBD1|-
CATNARQGTEAFF
TGTGCCACCAATGCCCGACAGGGCACTGAAGCTTTCTTT
>TRBV19|TRBJ2-2|-|-
CASSGTPTGELIF
TGTGCCAGTAGCGGGACACCGACCGGGGAGCTGATTTTT
>TRBV3-1|TRBJ2-3|-|-
CASSQDTAYNTQYF
TGTGCCAGCAGCCAAGATACGGCTTATAATACGCAGTATTTT
>TRBV5-4|TRBJ2-4|TRBD1|few
CASRSGQGDIQYF
TGTGCCAGCAGGTCCGGACAGGGAGACATTCAGTACTTC
>TRBV7-9|TRBJ2-7|-|-
CASSLGAGPPDYEQYF
TGTGCCAGCAGCTTAGGTGCGGGGCCCCCTGACTACGAGCAGTACTTC
>TRBV7-8|TRBJ2-1|TRBD1|-
CASSRRDRGYEQFF
TGTGCCAGCAGCCGCCGGGACAGGGGTTATGAGCAGTTCTTC
>TRBV19|TRBJ2-1|TRBD2|few
CASSQLAGVFNEQFF
TGTGCCAGTAGTCAACTAGCGGGAGTCTTCAATGAGCAGTTCTTC
>TRBV5-1|TRBJ2-1|TRBD1|few
CASSLDQGAYNEQFF
TGCGCCAGCAGCTTGGATCAGGGGGCCTACAATGAGCAGTTCTTC
>TRBV5-1|TRBJ2-1|TRBD1|many
CASSYSGGSYNEQFF
TGCGCCAGCAGCTACTCAGGGGGCTCCTACAATGAGCAGTTCTTC
>TRBV18|TRBJ2-7|TRBD2|once
CASSPTSGSVYEQYF
TGTGCCAGCTCCCCTACTAGCGGGAGTGTGTACGAGCAGTACTTC
>TRBV27|TRBJ2-1|TRBD2|few
CASSPLAGGMESEQFF
TGTGCCAGCAGTCCGTTAGCGGGGGGGATGGAAAGTGAGCAGTTCTTC
>TRBV7-9|TRBJ1-1|TRBD1|-
CASSRDRANTEAFF
TGTGCCAGCAGCCGGGACAGAGCGAACACTGAAGCTTTCTTT
>TRBV5-1|TRBJ1-6|-|few
CASSLGIGLSSYNSPLHF
TGCGCCAGCAGCTTGGGTATTGGGTTAAGCTCCTATAATTCACCCCTCCACTTT
>TRBV20-1|TRBJ2-7|-|few
CSAALRGEYEQYF
TGCAGTGCGGCTCTCAGGGGGGAATACGAGCAGTACTTC
>TRBV7-3|TRBJ1-2|TRBD1|few
CASSSTGGGVGYTF
TGTGCCAGCAGCTCAACAGGGGGCGGTGTAGGCTACACCTTC
>TRBV12-3/TRBV12-4|TRBJ2-7|TRBD2|-
CASSFCLAGDCAEQYF
TGTGCCAGCAGTTTCTGTTTAGCGGGGGATTGCGCCGAGCAGTACTTC
>TRBV12-3/TRBV12-4|TRBJ2-3|TRBD2|-
CASSRLAAITDTQYF
TGTGCCAGCAGCCGACTAGCGGCAATCACAGATACGCAGTATTTT
>TRBV12-3/TRBV12-4|TRBJ2-3|-|once
CASSTAQGTDTQYF
TGTGCCAGCAGTACGGCACAGGGTACAGATACGCAGTATTTT
>TRBV12-3/TRBV12-4|TRBJ2-7|-|few
CASRSTGPYEQYF
TGTGCCAGCAGATCGACCGGCCCCTACGAGCAGTACTTC
>TRBV24-1|TRBJ2-5|TRBD2|many
CATSDAGTSEQETQYF
TGTGCCACCAGTGACGCAGGGACTAGCGAACAAGAGACCCAGTACTTC
>TRBV5-1|TRBJ2-1|-|-
CASISGLYNEQFF
TGCGCCAGCATCTCCGGCCTTTACAATGAGCAGTTCTTC
>TRBV19|TRBJ1-2|-|-
CASSPHWYLTAEASYGYTF
TGTGCCAGTAGTCCCCATTGGTACCTGACAGCAGAGGCCTCCTATGGCTACACCTTC
>TRBV10-3|TRBJ1-1|TRBD1|-
CAISADREEAFF
TGTGCCATCAGCGCCGACAGGGAGGAAGCTTTCTTT